The 27 T cell receptor beta chains below were found in one sample sequenced in a study of T-cell reconstitution after alpha-beta-depleted transplantation in children. Unique molecular identifiers were used in preparing the TCRbeta library. TCRdb ran MiXCR on the PCR reads and lists one entry per CDR3 protein. In the table there are about 110,000 distinct CDR3 sequences, approximately 6.6% of which are singletons. This sample comprised PBMCs, mostly from graft donor cells, obtained 360 days after TCRalphabeta/CD19-depleted stem cell transplant. The receptor set was obtained from a male patient aged 2-15 years who had a stem cell transplant for acute lymphoblastic leukemia, so the T cells may come from the graft donor.

This clonotype has at least ten counts. The chain has TRBV15 and TRBJ2-1; 7 bases align to TRBD1. CDR3 size: 13 residues. CDR1 and CDR2 from the germline V gene are LNHNV and YYDKDF (reference sequence). V was clipped by 5 bases and J by 8 bases; unmatched bases: 6. CDR3 sequence (DNA): TGTGCCACCAGCGAGGACAGGCGGGATGAGCAGTTCTTC. Its translation is CATSEDRRDEQFF. The variable domain in full, with the rest retrieved from reference TRBV15 and TRBJ2-1, is DAMVIQNPRYQVTQFGKPVTLSCSQTLNHNVMYWYQQKSSQAPKLLFHYYDKDFNNEADTPDNFQSRRPNTSFCFLDIRSPGLGDTAMYLCATSEDRRDEQFFGPGTRLTVL.

This clonotype was picked up many times. This chain joins TRBV6-5 and TRBJ2-1; D not certain. The CDR3 length is 13 residues. The V and J ends lost 8 bases and 0 bases respectively, with 8 bases between them. The germline V gene encodes CDR1 MNHEY and CDR2 SVGAGI. The chain's CDR3 is CASAASSYNEQFF. CDR3 DNA: TGTGCCAGCGCGGCCAGCTCCTACAATGAGCAGTTCTTC.

This clonotype was detected many times. The V gene is TRBV27, the J gene TRBJ2-3, with 9 bases matching TRBD2. V shed 4 bases and J 2 bases; nucleotides not matched to a gene: 7. The CDR3 covers 16 residues. Germline CDR1 MNHEY, CDR2 SMNVEV (reference sequence). CDR3 sequence: CASSSTGTSLTDTQYF. The CDR3 DNA sequence: TGTGCCAGCAGTTCAACCGGGACTAGCCTCACAGATACGCAGTATTTT.

The rearrangement links TRBV7-9 to TRBJ2-3; D might be TRBD2 (5 bases). With 5 bases removed from V and 6 bases from J, the gap between germline ends came to 15 bases. Germline V CDR1 and CDR2: SEHNR, FQNEAQ (reference sequence). The CDR3 runs to 14 residues. This chain's CDR3 is CASSRDIDRDTQYF. The CDR3 nucleotides read TGTGCCAGCAGCCGGGATATTGACCGGGATACGCAGTATTTT.

This chain uses TRBV9 with TRBJ2-3; D is ambiguous. The CDR3 runs 16 residues. Germline CDR1 is SGDLS and CDR2 is YYNGEE. Trimming removed 0 bases from V and 0 bases from J, with 11 bases in between. This CDR3 is CASSVEYGTSTDTQYF. CDR3 nucleotides: TGTGCCAGCAGCGTAGAGTACGGCACTAGCACAGATACGCAGTATTTT.

Many counts were recorded for this clonotype. The chain has TRBV7-9 and TRBJ2-1; D gene unclear. CDR3 size: 15 residues. With 4 bases removed from V and 0 bases from J, the gap between germline ends came to 10 bases. The germline gives CDR1 SEHNR, CDR2 FQNEAQ (reference sequence). CDR3 nucleotide sequence: TGTGCCAGCAGCTCGACTCCGAGCTCCTACAATGAGCAGTTCTTC. It specifies CASSSTPSSYNEQFF.

This clonotype was counted ten times or more. This chain connects TRBV4-2 to TRBJ2-3, with 12 bases fitting TRBD2. The junction had 9 bases not matched to a gene; V was cut back by 1 base and J by 1 base. Germline assignment: CDR1 LGHNA and CDR2 YNFKEQ. This CDR3 has 19 residues. The CDR3 DNA is TGTGCCAGCAGCCAAGGCCGGCTAGCGGGGGGGCGTGGCACAGATACGCAGTATTTT. It translates to CASSQGRLAGGRGTDTQYF.

This clonotype appeared a few times. The chain combines TRBV4-3 with TRBJ2-3, with 12 bases identical to TRBD2. The CDR3 is 16 residues long. Germline V gives CDR1 LGHNA, CDR2 YSLEER. V lost 1 base, J lost 2 bases, and 1 base stayed unmatched. DNA of the CDR3: TGCGCCAGCAGCCAAGGACTAGCGGGGGTCACAGATACGCAGTATTTT. It translates to CASSQGLAGVTDTQYF.

This clonotype was picked up many times. V usage is TRBV28 and J usage is TRBJ1-1; no definite D call. Germline V gene lookup returns CDR1 MDHEN and CDR2 SYDVKM. The CDR3 is 11 residues long. Deletions cut 6 bases from V and 7 bases from J, with 9 bases between. CDR3 bases: TGTGCCAGCAGCGAGGGCCTTGAAGCTTTCTTT. Translation: CASSEGLEAFF.

This clonotype was observed many times. This chain uses TRBV4-3 with TRBJ2-1; tentatively, D is TRBD1 or TRBD2 (5 bases each). V shed 6 bases and J shed 7 bases, with 19 bases lying between them. The germline V gene has CDR1 LGHNA and CDR2 YSLEER. This CDR3 has 15 amino acids. CDR3 bases: TGCGCCAGCAGGAGTTCTTGGGGGATTTCAAATGAGCAGTTCTTC. Residues: CASRSSWGISNEQFF.

This clonotype was observed at least ten times. J is TRBJ2-1 and V is TRBV24-1, with 7 bases fitting TRBD1. Germline V gene sequence: CDR1 KGHDR, CDR2 SFDVKD. V gave up 4 bases and J gave up 5 bases; unmatched junction bases: 4. This CDR3 contains 14 residues. The CDR3 is CATSDGDRHNEQFF. In nucleotides, the CDR3 is TGTGCCACCAGTGACGGGGACAGACACAATGAGCAGTTCTTC.

Many counts were recorded for this clonotype. The CDR3 sequence: CASSQDPGTGQYF. The CDR3 DNA follows: TGCGCCAGCAGCCAAGACCCAGGGACTGGGCAGTACTTC. The rearrangement joins TRBV4-3 to TRBJ2-7, with TRBD2 as a possible D gene (6 bases). The V gene's germline CDR1 is LGHNA and CDR2 YSLEER. CDR3 size: 13 residues. With 0 bases removed from V and 9 bases from J, the gap between germline ends came to 12 bases.

This clonotype showed up many times. This rearrangement joins TRBV12-3 or TRBV12-4 to TRBJ2-2; 9 positions agree with TRBD1. The trim removed 5 bases at V and 7 bases at J, leaving 5 bases unmatched. This CDR3 is 14 amino acids long. The CDR3 bases are TGTGCCAGCAGTCCCGGGACAGGGTACGGGGAGCTGTTTTTT. Its translation: CASSPGTGYGELFF.

J is TRBJ2-1 and V is TRBV24-1; D is ambiguous. The germline V gene encodes CDR1 KGHDR and CDR2 SFDVKD. This CDR3 has 14 amino acids. Trimming stripped 0 bases from V and 4 bases from J, with 6 bases between. CDR3 coding DNA: TGTGCCACCAGTGATTTGGGGGTTTACAATGAGCAGTTCTTC. This gives the protein CATSDLGVYNEQFF.

This clonotype was counted at least ten times. This chain joins TRBV28 and TRBJ2-7, with D possibly being TRBD1 (5 bases). The CDR3 sequence is 13 residues long. V was trimmed by 6 bases and J by 3 bases, leaving 12 bases between them. Germline V gene sequence: CDR1 MDHEN, CDR2 SYDVKM. The CDR3, as DNA: TGTGCCAGCAGCCTGACAGTAGGCTACGAGCAGTACTTC. Translation: CASSLTVGYEQYF.

This clonotype was seen repeatedly, ten times or more. The V gene is TRBV29-1, the J gene TRBJ2-5; 7 bases match TRBD1. Germline assignment: CDR1 SQVTM and CDR2 ANQGSEA. This CDR3 is built from 15 residues. V was pared by 5 bases and J by 5 bases, with 14 bases of the junction left unmatched. CDR3 in amino acids: CSVNGQVPWGETQYF. The CDR3 DNA follows: TGCAGCGTTAACGGACAGGTTCCCTGGGGGGAGACCCAGTACTTC.

This clonotype showed up many times. The rearrangement links TRBV5-5 to TRBJ1-4; D gene uncertain. The V end lost 3 bases, the J end lost 13 bases, and 16 bases lay between the germline ends. Looked up from germline, CDR1 is SGHKS and CDR2 is YYEKEE (reference sequence). CDR3 length equals 13 residues. The CDR3 spells CASSYLEGRGLFF. The CDR3 DNA reads TGTGCCAGCAGCTACCTCGAGGGTAGAGGACTGTTTTTT.

This clonotype was seen repeatedly, ten times or more. This chain uses TRBV27 with TRBJ1-4, with D hard to call. The germline V gene encodes CDR1 MNHEY and CDR2 SMNVEV (reference sequence). V dropped 6 bases and J dropped 4 bases, with 15 bases sitting between them. The CDR3 has 15 residues. In DNA form, the CDR3 reads TGTGCCAGCAGCTCATTATCGAGGGTTAATGAAAAACTGTTTTTT. Its translation: CASSSLSRVNEKLFF.

This clonotype was detected ten times or more. The V call is TRBV29-1, the J call TRBJ2-1; 9 bases map to TRBD2. The J segment lost 7 bases and the V segment lost 7 bases, leaving 11 bases of the junction unmatched. Germline loops: CDR1 SQVTM, CDR2 ANQGSEA. This CDR3 is built from 14 residues. CDR3: CSAVPGLASNEQFF. CDR3 in DNA: TGCAGCGCCGTTCCGGGACTAGCTAGTAATGAGCAGTTCTTC.

This clonotype was counted ten times or more. The rearrangement uses TRBV28 and TRBJ2-5; D is unresolved. Germline CDR1 is MDHEN and CDR2 is SYDVKM. The length of the CDR3 is 14 residues. The V and J ends lost 3 bases and 4 bases respectively, with 12 bases between them. The CDR3 DNA reads TGTGCCAGCAGTTTTGGTCCGGTCGGAGAGACCCAGTACTTC. Its protein is CASSFGPVGETQYF.

This clonotype was observed many times. The chain employs TRBV15 and TRBJ1-5, with D perhaps matching TRBD1 (5 bases). CDR1 and CDR2 (germline): LNHNV, YYDKDF (reference sequence). The V and J ends lost 1 base and 3 bases respectively, with 10 bases between them. This CDR3 comprises 15 residues. The CDR3 sequence: CATSRVGRVNQPQHF. The CDR3 bases are TGTGCCACCAGCAGAGTGGGACGGGTCAATCAGCCCCAGCATTTT.

This chain joins TRBV2 and TRBJ2-7, with 9 bases fitting TRBD1. CDR3 length: 15 residues. The V and J ends lost 2 bases and 5 bases, in that order; junction bases with no gene match: 7. The germline V gene has CDR1 SNHLY and CDR2 FYNNEI. CDR3 bases: TGTGCCAGCAGTGAAACAGGGGGCACCTGGGACGAGCAGTACTTC. Residues: CASSETGGTWDEQYF.

This clonotype was detected many times. The chain combines TRBV5-1 with TRBJ1-2; no firm D call. CDR1 SGHRS and CDR2 YFSETQ come from the germline V gene. This CDR3 is built from 13 residues. Between the trimmed V and J ends, which lost 0 bases and 2 bases, there was a span of 5 bases. Here the CDR3 reads CASSLAGNYGYTF. In DNA, the CDR3 is TGCGCCAGCAGCTTGGCTGGGAACTATGGCTACACCTTC.

This clonotype was counted many times. V is TRBV4-2 and J is TRBJ2-1; TRBD2 might be the D (6 bases). The CDR3 has 15 amino acids. Germline V lookup: CDR1 LGHNA, CDR2 YNFKEQ. V shed 4 bases and J shed 5 bases, with 15 bases lying between them. The CDR3 region is CASSPRRAPNNEQFF. DNA for the CDR3: TGTGCCAGCAGCCCCAGGAGGGCCCCAAACAATGAGCAGTTCTTC.

The CDR3 bases are TGTGCCAGCAGCTTAAGTTGGAGCCGGGGACCTAGCACAGATACGCAGTATTTT. Translated, it gives CASSLSWSRGPSTDTQYF. This sequence joins TRBV7-6 and TRBJ2-3, with D perhaps given as TRBD1 or TRBD2 (5 bases each). The CDR3 has 18 residues. The germline V and J ends were trimmed by 2 bases and 0 bases, with 18 bases remaining between them. CDR1 SGHVS and CDR2 FNYEAQ come from the germline V gene.

This clonotype was seen only a few times. This rearrangement joins TRBV4-1 to TRBJ1-3; D not certain. V shed 0 bases and J shed 0 bases, with 6 bases lying between them. This CDR3 is 15 amino acids long. CDR1 and CDR2 from the germline V gene are MGHRA and YSYEKL. Written as DNA, the CDR3 is TGCGCCAGCAGCCAAGATCGGGGCTCTGGAAACACCATATATTTT. The encoded protein is CASSQDRGSGNTIYF.

The chain links TRBV19 to TRBJ1-2, with D unresolved. V was clipped by 3 bases and J by 2 bases, with 7 bases between them. The germline gives CDR1 LNHDA, CDR2 SQIVND (reference sequence). The CDR3 contains 13 residues. CDR3 loop: CASSMEGNYGYTF. The CDR3 bases are TGTGCCAGTAGTATGGAGGGAAACTATGGCTACACCTTC.